Below, 12 T cell receptor beta chains from the same sample are listed, as sequenced in a study of blood T cell repertoires in COVID-19. The protocol was immunoSEQ multiplex PCR, while the TCRdb copy is restricted to in-frame clones and leaves out a portion. The sample shows about 120,000 clones, roughly 85% of them seen only once. The specimen was peripheral blood. The receptor set was obtained from a human donor in a cohort sampled during active COVID-19.

The V call is TRBV7-9, the J call TRBJ2-7, with 7 positions matching TRBD1. The CDR3 totals 16 residues. The V gene end was trimmed by 5 bases and the J gene end by 3 bases; junction bases not matched to a gene: 13. The germline V gene has CDR1 SEHNR and CDR2 FQNEAQ (reference sequence). In DNA, the CDR3 is TGTGCCAGCAGCAGATCCGGACTGCCAGGGGGCTACGAGCAGTACTTC. Amino acids: CASSRSGLPGGYEQYF. Based on the CDR3 plus reference TRBV7-9 and TRBJ2-7, the full variable domain is DTGVSQNPRHKITKRGQNVTFRCDPISEHNRLYWYRQTLGQGPEFLTYFQNEAQLEKSRLLSDRFSAERPKGSFSTLEIQRTEQGDSAMYLCASSRSGLPGGYEQYFGPGTRLTVT.

This clone has only a few counts. This rearrangement joins TRBV5-6 to TRBJ1-1, with D uncertain. This CDR3 comprises 16 residues. V lost 3 bases and J 2 bases, leaving 17 bases between the germline ends. CDR1 and CDR2 (germline): SGHDT, YYEEEE. CDR3 DNA sequence: TGTGCCAGCAGCTCCCTAGGGTCGGGAGCCAACACTGAAGCTTTCTTT. Translating gives CASSSLGSGANTEAFF.

The chain couples TRBV6-1 to TRBJ2-5; 8 bases map to TRBD2. Germline V gene lookup returns CDR1 MNHNS and CDR2 SASEGT. V lost 3 bases and J lost 5; bases outside the gene matches: 14. This CDR3 spans 17 amino acids. The CDR3 DNA follows: TGTGCCAGCAGTGAGACCAGGCGGGGGGCCGCCGTGGAGACCCAGTACTTC. Its translation is CASSETRRGAAVETQYF.

The rearrangement joins TRBV2 to TRBJ2-1, with a weak D call TRBD2 (6 bases). Germline CDR1 reads SNHLY; CDR2 reads FYNNEI. Between the trimmed V and J ends, which lost 7 bases and 9 bases, there was a span of 19 bases. The CDR3 extends over 14 amino acids. CDR3 amino acids: CASKLRDSGTEQFF. CDR3 in DNA: TGTGCCAGCAAACTCCGGGACTCGGGGACTGAGCAGTTCTTC. Combining the CDR3 with reference TRBV2 and TRBJ2-1 gives the whole variable domain EPEVTQTPSHQVTQMGQEVILRCVPISNHLYFYWYRQILGQKVEFLVSFYNNEISEKSEIFDDQFSVERPDGSNFTLKIRSTKLEDSAMYFCASKLRDSGTEQFFGPGTRLTVL.

The chain carries TRBV7-9 and TRBJ1-2; 10 nucleotides line up with TRBD1. CDR3 length equals 13 residues. Germline trimming cut 7 bases from V and 7 bases from J; bases unmatched to any gene: 6. CDR1 and CDR2 (germline): SEHNR, FQNEAQ (reference sequence). The CDR3 DNA reads as TGTGCCAGCAACGGACAGGGGGTAGGTGGCTACACCTTC. It translates to CASNGQGVGGYTF.

V gene TRBV5-5 combines with J gene TRBJ2-1; D possibly corresponds to TRBD2 (6 bases). CDR1 is SGHKS and CDR2 is YYEKEE in the germline V gene (reference sequence). The CDR3 totals 16 residues. V shed 2 bases and J shed 6 bases, with 18 bases lying between them. The CDR3 loop is CASSLQLGLPLNEQFF. The CDR3 DNA reads TGTGCCAGCAGCTTACAATTAGGACTACCTCTCAATGAGCAGTTCTTC. The full variable domain, in which reference TRBV5-5 and TRBJ2-1 provide the parts outside the CDR3, is DAGVTQSPTHLIKTRGQQVTLRCSPISGHKSVSWYQQVLGQGPQFIFQYYEKEERGRGNFPDRFSARQFPNYSSELNVNALLLGDSALYLCASSLQLGLPLNEQFFGPGTRLTVL.

The chain has TRBV6-2 or TRBV6-3 and TRBJ2-7, with 7 nucleotides matching TRBD2. Germline trimming cut 0 bases from V and 2 bases from J; bases unmatched to any gene: 4. CDR1 is MNHEY, CDR2 SVGEGT, per germline. The CDR3 spans 15 residues. The CDR3 DNA is TGTGCCAGCAGTTACTCGGCGACTAGCACCTACGAGCAGTACTTC. It is translated as CASSYSATSTYEQYF.

The rearrangement joins TRBV2 to TRBJ2-7, with D perhaps TRBD1 (5 bases). The CDR3 loop spans 12 amino acids. Trimming removed 5 bases at V and 4 bases at J, with 9 bases between. Looked up from germline, CDR1 is SNHLY and CDR2 is FYNNEI. The DNA of the CDR3 is TGTGCCAGCAGTCGGACACAATACGAGCAGTACTTC. Amino acid sequence: CASSRTQYEQYF. Together with reference TRBV2 and TRBJ2-7, the CDR3 gives the full variable domain: EPEVTQTPSHQVTQMGQEVILRCVPISNHLYFYWYRQILGQKVEFLVSFYNNEISEKSEIFDDQFSVERPDGSNFTLKIRSTKLEDSAMYFCASSRTQYEQYFGPGTRLTVT.

The chain recombines TRBV7-3 with TRBJ2-7, with D possibly TRBD2 on 5 matching bases. The CDR3 runs to 13 residues. V lost 3 bases and J 3 bases, leaving 9 bases between the germline ends. The germline CDR1 and CDR2 sequences are SGHTA and FQGTGA. This CDR3 is CASSFGRGYEQYF. The CDR3 DNA sequence: TGTGCCAGCAGCTTCGGACGGGGCTACGAGCAGTACTTC.

This sequence joins TRBV18 and TRBJ2-1; 7 nucleotides align to TRBD2. CDR3 size: 13 residues. Germline assignment: CDR1 KGHSH and CDR2 LQKENI. The J segment lost 5 bases and the V segment lost 3 bases, leaving 1 base of the junction unmatched. CDR3 region: CASSPTSDNEQFF. The DNA for the CDR3 is TGTGCCAGCTCACCCACTAGCGACAATGAGCAGTTCTTC.

The chain couples TRBV7-8 to TRBJ1-3, with D unresolved. Per the germline V gene, CDR1 is SGHVS and CDR2 is FQNEAQ. This CDR3 is built from 16 residues. The V end was cut by 5 bases, the J end by 0 bases, with 14 bases between. The CDR3 region has the DNA TGTGCCAGCAGCAAAGCGGGATCGGACTCTGGAAACACCATATATTTT. Amino acid sequence: CASSKAGSDSGNTIYF.

The chain couples TRBV5-1 to TRBJ1-1; unclear D gene. V shed 0 bases and J shed 5 bases, with 8 bases lying between them. Germline V lookup: CDR1 SGHRS, CDR2 YFSETQ. This CDR3 is 13 amino acids long. The CDR3 DNA is TGCGCCAGCAGCTTGGAAGAGGCTACTGAAGCTTTCTTT. This gives the protein CASSLEEATEAFF.